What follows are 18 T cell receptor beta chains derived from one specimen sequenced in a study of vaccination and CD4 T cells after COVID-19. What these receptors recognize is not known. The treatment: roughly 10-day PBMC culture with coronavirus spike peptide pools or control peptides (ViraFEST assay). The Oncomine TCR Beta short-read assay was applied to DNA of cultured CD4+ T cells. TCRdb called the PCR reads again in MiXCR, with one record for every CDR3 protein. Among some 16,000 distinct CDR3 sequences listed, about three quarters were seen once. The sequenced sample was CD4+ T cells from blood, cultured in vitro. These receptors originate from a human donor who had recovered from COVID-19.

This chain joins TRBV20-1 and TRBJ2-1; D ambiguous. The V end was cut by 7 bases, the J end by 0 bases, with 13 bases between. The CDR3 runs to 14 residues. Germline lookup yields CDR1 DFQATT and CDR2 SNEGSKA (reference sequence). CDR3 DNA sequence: TGCAGTGTAAGCAGCCCGAGCTCCTACAATGAGCAGTTCTTC. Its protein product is CSVSSPSSYNEQFF.

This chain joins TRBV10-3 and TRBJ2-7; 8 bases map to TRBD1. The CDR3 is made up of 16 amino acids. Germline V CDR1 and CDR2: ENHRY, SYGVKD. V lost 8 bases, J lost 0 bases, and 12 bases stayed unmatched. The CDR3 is CAIDGTGAINSYEQYF. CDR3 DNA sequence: TGTGCCATCGATGGGACAGGTGCGATTAACTCCTACGAGCAGTACTTC.

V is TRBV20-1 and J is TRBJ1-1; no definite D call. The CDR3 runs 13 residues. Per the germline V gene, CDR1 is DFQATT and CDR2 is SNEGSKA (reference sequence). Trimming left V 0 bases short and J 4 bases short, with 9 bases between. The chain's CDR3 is CSARDEQSTEAFF. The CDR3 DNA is TGCAGTGCTAGAGATGAACAGAGCACTGAAGCTTTCTTT.

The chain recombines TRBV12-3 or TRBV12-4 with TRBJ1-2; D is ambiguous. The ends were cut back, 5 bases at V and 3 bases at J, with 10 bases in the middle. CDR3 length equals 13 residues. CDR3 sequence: CASSPEADYGYTF. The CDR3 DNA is TGTGCCAGCAGTCCGGAGGCTGACTATGGCTACACCTTC.

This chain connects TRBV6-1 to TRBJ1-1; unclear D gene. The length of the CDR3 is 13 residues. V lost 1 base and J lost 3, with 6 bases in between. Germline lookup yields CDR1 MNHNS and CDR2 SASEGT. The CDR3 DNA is TGTGCCAGCAGTGAAGAGGTTTACACTGAAGCTTTCTTT. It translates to CASSEEVYTEAFF.

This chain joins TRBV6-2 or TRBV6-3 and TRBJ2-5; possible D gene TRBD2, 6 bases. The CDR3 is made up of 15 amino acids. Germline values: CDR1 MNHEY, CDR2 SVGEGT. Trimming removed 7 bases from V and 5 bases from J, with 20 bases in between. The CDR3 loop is CASKMLGDSRETQYF. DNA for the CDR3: TGTGCCAGCAAAATGCTGGGGGACTCCAGGGAGACCCAGTACTTC.

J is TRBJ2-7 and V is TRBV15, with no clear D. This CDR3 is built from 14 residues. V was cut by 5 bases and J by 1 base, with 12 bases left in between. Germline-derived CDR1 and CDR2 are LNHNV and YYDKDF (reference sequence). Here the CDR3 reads CATSPGPISYEQYF. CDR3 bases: TGTGCCACCAGCCCTGGACCGATTTCCTACGAGCAGTACTTC.

CDR3 amino acids: CASSKHRAEEGTSGTDTQYF. The CDR3 bases are TGCGCCAGCAGTAAGCACAGGGCCGAGGAAGGGACTAGTGGCACAGATACGCAGTATTTT. The chain links TRBV10-1 to TRBJ2-3; 8 nucleotides match TRBD2. The CDR3 totals 20 residues. Germline lookup yields CDR1 WNHNN and CDR2 SYGVQD (reference sequence). V lost 5 bases, J lost 1 base, and 20 bases stayed unmatched.

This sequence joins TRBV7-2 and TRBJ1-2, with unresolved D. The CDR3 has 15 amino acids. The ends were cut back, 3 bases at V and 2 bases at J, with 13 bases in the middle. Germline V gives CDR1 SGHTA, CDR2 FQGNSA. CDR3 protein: CASSFIQTGNYGYTF. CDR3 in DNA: TGTGCCAGCAGCTTCATCCAGACGGGCAACTATGGCTACACCTTC.

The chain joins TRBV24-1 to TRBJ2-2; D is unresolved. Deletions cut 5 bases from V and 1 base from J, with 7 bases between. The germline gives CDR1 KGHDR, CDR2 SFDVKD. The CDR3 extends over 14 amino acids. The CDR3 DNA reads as TGTGCCACCAGTGGACTCCTGAACACCGGGGAGCTGTTTTTT. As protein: CATSGLLNTGELFF.

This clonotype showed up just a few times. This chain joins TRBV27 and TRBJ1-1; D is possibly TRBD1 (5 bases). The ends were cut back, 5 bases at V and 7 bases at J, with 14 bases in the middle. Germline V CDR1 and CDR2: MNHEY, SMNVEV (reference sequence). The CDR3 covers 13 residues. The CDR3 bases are TGTGCCAGCAGTCGGGACCCAGCCCGTGAAGCTTTCTTT. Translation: CASSRDPAREAFF.

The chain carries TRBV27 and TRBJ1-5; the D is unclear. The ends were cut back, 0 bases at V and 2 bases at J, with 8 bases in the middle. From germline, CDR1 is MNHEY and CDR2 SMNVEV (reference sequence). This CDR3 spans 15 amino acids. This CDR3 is CASSLSGAGNQPQHF. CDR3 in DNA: TGTGCCAGCAGTTTATCGGGCGCGGGCAATCAGCCCCAGCATTTT.

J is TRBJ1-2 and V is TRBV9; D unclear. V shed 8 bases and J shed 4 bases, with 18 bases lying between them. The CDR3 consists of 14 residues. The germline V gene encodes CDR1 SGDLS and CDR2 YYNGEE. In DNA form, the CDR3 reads TGTGCCAGTGATCCAACGGGCGGAGGCTATGGCTACACCTTC. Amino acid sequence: CASDPTGGGYGYTF.

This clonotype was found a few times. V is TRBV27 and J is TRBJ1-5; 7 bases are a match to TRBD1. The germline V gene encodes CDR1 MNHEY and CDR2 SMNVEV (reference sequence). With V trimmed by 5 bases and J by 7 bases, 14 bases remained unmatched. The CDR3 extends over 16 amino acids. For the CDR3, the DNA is TGTGCCAGCAGTACCCAATTCGACAGGGAAGGGCAGCCCCAGCATTTT. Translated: CASSTQFDREGQPQHF.

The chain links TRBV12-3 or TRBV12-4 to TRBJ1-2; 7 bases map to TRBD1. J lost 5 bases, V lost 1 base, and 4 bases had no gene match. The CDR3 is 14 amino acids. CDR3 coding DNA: TGTGCCAGCAGTTTAGACAGGGGCAAATATGGCTACACCTTC. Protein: CASSLDRGKYGYTF.

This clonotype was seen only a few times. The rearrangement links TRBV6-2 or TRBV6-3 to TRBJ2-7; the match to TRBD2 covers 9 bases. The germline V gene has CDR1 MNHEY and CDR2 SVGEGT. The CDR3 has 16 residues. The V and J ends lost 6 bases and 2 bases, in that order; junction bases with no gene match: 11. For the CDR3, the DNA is TGTGCCAGCAGCCCCTTCACGACTAGCGGAGCCTACGAGCAGTACTTC. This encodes CASSPFTTSGAYEQYF.

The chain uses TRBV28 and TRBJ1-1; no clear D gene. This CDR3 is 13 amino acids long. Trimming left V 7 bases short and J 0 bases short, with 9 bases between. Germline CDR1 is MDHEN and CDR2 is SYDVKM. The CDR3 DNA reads TGTGCCAGCAAAACCGGGGTGAACACTGAAGCTTTCTTT. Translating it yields CASKTGVNTEAFF. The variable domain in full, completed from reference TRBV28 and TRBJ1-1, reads DVKVTQSSRYLVKRTGEKVFLECVQDMDHENMFWYRQDPGLGLRLIYFSYDVKMKEKGDIPEGYSVSREKKERFSLILESASTNQTSMYLCASKTGVNTEAFFGQGTRLTVV.

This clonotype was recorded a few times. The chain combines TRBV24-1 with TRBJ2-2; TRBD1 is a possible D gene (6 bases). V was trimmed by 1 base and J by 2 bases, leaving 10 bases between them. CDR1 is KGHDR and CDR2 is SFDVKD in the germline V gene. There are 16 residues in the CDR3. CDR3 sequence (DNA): TGTGCCACCAGTGATTTTGGCAGGGGTAACACCGGGGAGCTGTTTTTT. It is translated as CATSDFGRGNTGELFF.